A selection of T cell receptor beta chains follows, all from one sample in a study of T cells in Graves' hyperthyroidism and ophthalmopathy. TCRdb called the multiplex PCR reads again in MiXCR, with one record for every CDR3 protein. The sample includes 35,000 to 45,000 distinct CDR3 sequences, around 48% of them seen just once. The sequenced material came from blood. The receptors were sampled from a woman aged 45-65 years with Graves' hyperthyroidism that later progressed to Graves' ophthalmopathy. Both conserved end residues are part of each CDR3. D genes are given only for firm matches. The size entry is marked missing in some rows and otherwise reads once, few, many or a size class.

TRBJ1-2 NA TRBV12-3/TRBV12-4 NA TGTGCCATCAGTTTTCGAGGGCTTGGCTATGGCTACACCTTC CAISFRGLGYGYTF
TRBJ2-2 many TRBV12-3/TRBV12-4 NA TGTGCCAGCCGGGGAGAGGGAAACGGGGAGCTGTTTTTT CASRGEGNGELFF
TRBJ1-1 many TRBV14 NA TGTGCCAGCAGCGCGCATACAGGGAACACTGAAGCTTTCTTT CASSAHTGNTEAFF
TRBJ1-2 many TRBV5-4 NA TGTGCCAGCAGCTTGGCCCAAGGCGGGGACTATGGCTACACCTTC CASSLAQGGDYGYTF
TRBJ1-1 NA TRBV20-1 NA TGCAGTGCTAGAGACAGGGGGAACACTGAAGCTTTCTTT CSARDRGNTEAFF
TRBJ2-1 NA TRBV6-4 NA TGTGCCAGCATCAACCAGGGAGCTTCGGGTGAGCAGTTCTTC CASINQGASGEQFF
TRBJ2-7 many TRBV12-3/TRBV12-4 NA TGTGCCAGCAGTTTAATGCTAGCCTACGAGCAGTACTTC CASSLMLAYEQYF
TRBJ2-5 many TRBV7-6 NA TGTGCCAGCAGCTGGACTTCCTGGTACCAAGAGACCCAGTACTTC CASSWTSWYQETQYF
TRBJ1-1 NA TRBV10-3 TRBD1 TGTGCCATCAGTGAGCCGGGACAGGGGTACAACACTGAAGCTTTCTTT CAISEPGQGYNTEAFF
TRBJ1-1 NA TRBV30 NA TGTGCCTGGAGTTTCCTTTCGCCGCTGGGGGTGGCTGAAGCTTTCTTT CAWSFLSPLGVAEAFF
TRBJ1-5 medium-sized TRBV20-1 NA TGCAGTGCTAGAGGGGTAGGCAGCACTAATCAGCCCCAGCATTTT CSARGVGSTNQPQHF
TRBJ2-5 many TRBV7-3 TRBD2 TGTGCCAGCAGCTTAACGGCGGGGGTCCTGGAGACCCAGTACTTC CASSLTAGVLETQYF
TRBJ1-5 NA TRBV4-1 NA TGCGCCAGCAGCCAGCCGGGGGACCCCGGGCCCCAGCATTTT CASSQPGDPGPQHF
TRBJ2-2 NA TRBV5-4 NA TGTGCCAGCAGCTTGGATCTCCGAGACACGGGGGAGCTGTTTTTT CASSLDLRDTGELFF
TRBJ2-7 once TRBV20-1 TRBD2 TGCAGTGCCCCAGGGCTAGCGGGACAACAGTACTTC CSAPGLAGQQYF
TRBJ2-7 NA TRBV5-1 TRBD2 TGCGCCAGCAGCTTGGAGGGTAGCGGGAGCTCCTATGAGCGGTACTTC CASSLEGSGSSYERYF
TRBJ2-1 NA TRBV20-1 NA TGCAGTGCTAGAGACAGGATTAAGTTCTTC CSARDRIKFF
TRBJ2-1 NA TRBV2 TRBD2 TGTGCCAGCAGTGGGACTAGCGGGATAAGGGGGGAGCAGTTCTTC CASSGTSGIRGEQFF
TRBJ2-7 NA TRBV5-1 NA TGCGCCAGCAGCCGACAGCGAAACTCCTACGAGCAGTACTTC CASSRQRNSYEQYF
TRBJ1-2 NA TRBV5-1 TRBD1 TGCGCCAGCAGCTGCGGGACAGCGGCTGGCTGCACCTTC CASSCGTAAGCTF
TRBJ1-1 NA TRBV7-8 NA TGTGCCAGCAGCTTAGGGTGGGGGCACACTGAAGCTTTCTTT CASSLGWGHTEAFF
TRBJ2-7 NA TRBV7-2 NA TGTGCCAGCAGCTTTCCCGGACAGGAGCAGTACTTC CASSFPGQEQYF
TRBJ2-3 once TRBV5-1 NA TGCGCCAGCAGCTTGGCAACAGATACGCAGTATTTT CASSLATDTQYF
TRBJ2-6 once TRBV7-9 NA TGTGCCAGCAGCTTAGCAAGGGCTGGGGTCTCTGGGGCCAACGTCCTGACTTTC CASSLARAGVSGANVLTF
TRBJ1-2 large TRBV9 TRBD1 TGTGCCAGCAGCGCGCAGGGGGCGGTCTACAGTTCCTATGGCTACACCTTC CASSAQGAVYSSYGYTF
TRBJ2-7 NA TRBV7-2 TRBD1 TGTGCCAGCAGCTTATTTGGGGGACAGGGGGCTCAAAGCTCCTACGAGCAGTACTTC CASSLFGGQGAQSSYEQYF
TRBJ2-3 many TRBV5-1 NA TGCGCCAGCAGCTTCTTCACCGCGGGAAGCACAGATACGCAGTATTTT CASSFFTAGSTDTQYF
TRBJ2-7 NA TRBV10-3 NA NA CAISRTSSFYICSAETGSYEQYF
TRBJ2-2 NA TRBV12-3/TRBV12-4 TRBD2 TGTGCCAGCAGTTTAAGGCGCAGGGGACTAGCGGGACCACCCACCGGGGAGCTGTTTTTT CASSLRRRGLAGPPTGELFF
TRBJ2-1 NA TRBV7-2 NA TGTGCCAGCAGCTTAGCAGGAACCCTTAGCAATCAGCAGTTCTTC CASSLAGTLSNQQFF
TRBJ2-7 NA TRBV5-1 NA TGCGCCAGCAGCTTGGACGTGAGGGGGACTGGCGGGGGCTACGAGCAGTACTTC CASSLDVRGTGGGYEQYF
TRBJ2-7 many TRBV6-5 TRBD2 TGTGCCAGCAGTCGGACTAGCGGGAGCCGCGAGCAGTACTTC CASSRTSGSREQYF
TRBJ2-2 many TRBV7-9 NA TGTGCCAGCAGCTTAGGCAGGGACACCGGGGAGCTGTTTTTT CASSLGRDTGELFF
TRBJ2-7 many TRBV5-1 TRBD2 TGCGCCAGCAGCTTGAGCGGGGTCGCTAGCGGGAGTGTGTCCTACGAGCAGTACTTC CASSLSGVASGSVSYEQYF
TRBJ2-3 NA TRBV12-3/TRBV12-4 NA TGTGCCAGCAGTTTAAGGCGTCCAGATACGCAGTATTTT CASSLRRPDTQYF
TRBJ1-3 many TRBV12-5 NA TGTGCTAGTGGTTTAGATTGGAACACCATATATTTT CASGLDWNTIYF
TRBJ2-7 NA TRBV12-3/TRBV12-4 NA TGTGCCAGCAGTTCTTCTGGGGCCAACGAGCAGTACTTC CASSSSGANEQYF
TRBJ2-7 many TRBV13 TRBD2 TGTGCCAGCAGCTTCGGGGCGGGAGGGTACGAGCAGTACTTC CASSFGAGGYEQYF
TRBJ2-7 many TRBV11-2 NA TGTGCCAGCAGCCCTTCGGGACACCTCTACGAGCAGTACTTC CASSPSGHLYEQYF
TRBJ2-1 medium-sized TRBV7-7 NA TGTGCTAGCAGCTCAACGTGGACCAATGAGCAGTTCTTC CASSSTWTNEQFF
TRBJ2-1 many TRBV3-1 TRBD1 TGTGCCAGCAGCCAAGGAGCGGCAACAGGGGGCCTCAATGAGCAGTTCTTC CASSQGAATGGLNEQFF
TRBJ2-5 NA TRBV12-3/TRBV12-4 NA TGTGCCAGCAGTTTAGACAGGACCCGACAGCAAGAGACCCAGTACTTC CASSLDRTRQQETQYF
TRBJ2-7 NA TRBV2 NA TGTGCCAGCAGTGATGCGGCGGGATACGAGCAGTACTTC CASSDAAGYEQYF
TRBJ1-5 NA TRBV20-1 NA TGCAGTGCAAAACTCAGCGGGGTGGGCAATCAGCCCCAGCATTTT CSAKLSGVGNQPQHF
TRBJ2-1 many TRBV11-3 TRBD2 TGTGCCAGCAGCTCGGGACTAGCGGGAACCTACAATGAGCAGTTCTTC CASSSGLAGTYNEQFF